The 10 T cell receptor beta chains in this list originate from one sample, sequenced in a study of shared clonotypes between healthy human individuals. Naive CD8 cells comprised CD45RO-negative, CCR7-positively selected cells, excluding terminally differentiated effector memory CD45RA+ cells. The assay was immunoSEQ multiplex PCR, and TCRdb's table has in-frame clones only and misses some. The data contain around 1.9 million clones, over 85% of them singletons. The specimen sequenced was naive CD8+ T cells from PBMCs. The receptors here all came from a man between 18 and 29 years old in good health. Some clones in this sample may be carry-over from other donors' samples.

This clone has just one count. Here the CDR3 DNA reads TGTGCCAGCAGTCTTGGGGACAGAAATCAGCCCCAGCATTTT. This codes for CASSLGDRNQPQHF. The chain uses TRBV6-5 and TRBJ1-5; 7 nucleotides match TRBD1. Trimming at V came to 5 bases and at J to 4 bases, leaving 5 bases not matched to a gene. This CDR3 is built from 14 residues. Germline loops: CDR1 MNHEY, CDR2 SVGAGI.

In nucleotides, the CDR3 is TGTGCCAGCAGCCTGGACAGGGCCGAAGAGACCCAGTACTTC. As protein: CASSLDRAEETQYF. The chain links TRBV5-5 to TRBJ2-5; 8 positions match TRBD1. This CDR3 has 14 residues. The trim removed 4 bases at V and 3 bases at J, leaving 5 bases unmatched. The germline V gene encodes CDR1 SGHKS and CDR2 YYEKEE (reference sequence).

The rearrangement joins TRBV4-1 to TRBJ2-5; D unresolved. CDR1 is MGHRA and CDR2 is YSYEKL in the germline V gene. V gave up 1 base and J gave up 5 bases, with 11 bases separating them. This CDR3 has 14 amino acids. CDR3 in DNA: TGCGCCAGCAGCCAAGGTCGTGCCGGGGAGACCCAGTACTTC. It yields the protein CASSQGRAGETQYF.

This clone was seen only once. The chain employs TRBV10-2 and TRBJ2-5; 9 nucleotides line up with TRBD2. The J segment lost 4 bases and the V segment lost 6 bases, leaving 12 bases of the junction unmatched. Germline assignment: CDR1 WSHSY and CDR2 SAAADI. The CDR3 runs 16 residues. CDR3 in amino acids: CASRTQGLALGETQYF. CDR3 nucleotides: TGCGCCAGCAGAACGCAGGGACTAGCCCTGGGAGAGACCCAGTACTTC.

In DNA, the CDR3 is TGTGCCAGCAGTAGGACAGTCTACTCCTACGAGCAGTACTTC. Protein product: CASSRTVYSYEQYF. The chain combines TRBV28 with TRBJ2-7; TRBD1 might be the D (6 bases). CDR1 is MDHEN and CDR2 is SYDVKM in the germline V gene. V shed 5 bases and J shed 0 bases, with 11 bases lying between them. CDR3 length: 14 residues.

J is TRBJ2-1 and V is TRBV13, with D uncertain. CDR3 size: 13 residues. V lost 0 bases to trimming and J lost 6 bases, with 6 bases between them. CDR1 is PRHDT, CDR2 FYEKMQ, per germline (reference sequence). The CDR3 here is CASSLGSSNEQFF. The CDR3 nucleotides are TGTGCCAGCAGCTTAGGGTCTAGCAATGAGCAGTTCTTC.

The CDR3 protein is CASSLRLGSYNEQFF. The CDR3 DNA follows: TGTGCCAGCAGCCTACGGCTAGGGTCCTACAATGAGCAGTTCTTC. The chain carries TRBV11-3 and TRBJ2-1; no firm D call. In germline, CDR1 is SGHNT, CDR2 YENEEA. Trimming took off 5 bases at V and 1 base at J, with 12 bases between the two ends. The CDR3 consists of 15 residues. The complete variable domain, with remaining parts taken from reference TRBV11-3 and TRBJ2-1, reads EAGVVQSPRYKIIEKKQPVAFWCNPISGHNTLYWYLQNLGQGPELLIRYENEEAVDDSQLPKDRFSAERLKGVDSTLKIQPAELGDSAVYLCASSLRLGSYNEQFFGPGTRLTVL.

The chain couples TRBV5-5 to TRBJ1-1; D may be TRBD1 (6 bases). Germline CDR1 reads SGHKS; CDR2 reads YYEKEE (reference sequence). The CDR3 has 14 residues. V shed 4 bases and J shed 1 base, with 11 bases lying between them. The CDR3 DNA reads TGTGCCAGCAGCCCGGGACATGGGAACACTGAAGCTTTCTTT. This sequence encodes CASSPGHGNTEAFF.

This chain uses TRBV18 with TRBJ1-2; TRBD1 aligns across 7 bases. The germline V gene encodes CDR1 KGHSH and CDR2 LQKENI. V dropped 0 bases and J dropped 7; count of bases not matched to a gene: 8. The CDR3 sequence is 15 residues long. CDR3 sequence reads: CASSPPEGASGGYTF. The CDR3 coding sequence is TGTGCCAGCTCACCACCGGAGGGGGCGTCGGGTGGCTACACCTTC.

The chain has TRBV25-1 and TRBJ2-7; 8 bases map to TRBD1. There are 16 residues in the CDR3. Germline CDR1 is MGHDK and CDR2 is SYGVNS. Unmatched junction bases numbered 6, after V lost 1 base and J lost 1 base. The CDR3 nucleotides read TGTGCCAGCAGTGAATGGGGACAGGAGGGGTCCTACGAGCAGTACTTC. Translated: CASSEWGQEGSYEQYF.